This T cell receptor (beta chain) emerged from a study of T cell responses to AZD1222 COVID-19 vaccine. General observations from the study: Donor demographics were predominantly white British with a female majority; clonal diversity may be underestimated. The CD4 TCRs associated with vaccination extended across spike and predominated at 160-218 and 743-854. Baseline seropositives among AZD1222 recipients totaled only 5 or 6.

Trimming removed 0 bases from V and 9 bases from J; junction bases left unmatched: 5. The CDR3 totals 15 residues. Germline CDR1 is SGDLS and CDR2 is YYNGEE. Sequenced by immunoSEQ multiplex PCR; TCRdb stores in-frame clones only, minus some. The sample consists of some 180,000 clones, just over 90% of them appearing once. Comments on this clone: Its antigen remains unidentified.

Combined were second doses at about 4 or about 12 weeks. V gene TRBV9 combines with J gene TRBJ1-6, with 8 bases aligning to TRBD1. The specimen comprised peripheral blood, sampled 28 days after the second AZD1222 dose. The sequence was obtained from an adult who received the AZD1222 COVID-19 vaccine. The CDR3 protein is CASSVGRGPFSPLHF. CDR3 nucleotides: TGTGCCAGCAGCGTAGGCAGGGGGCCTTTTTCACCCCTCCACTTT.